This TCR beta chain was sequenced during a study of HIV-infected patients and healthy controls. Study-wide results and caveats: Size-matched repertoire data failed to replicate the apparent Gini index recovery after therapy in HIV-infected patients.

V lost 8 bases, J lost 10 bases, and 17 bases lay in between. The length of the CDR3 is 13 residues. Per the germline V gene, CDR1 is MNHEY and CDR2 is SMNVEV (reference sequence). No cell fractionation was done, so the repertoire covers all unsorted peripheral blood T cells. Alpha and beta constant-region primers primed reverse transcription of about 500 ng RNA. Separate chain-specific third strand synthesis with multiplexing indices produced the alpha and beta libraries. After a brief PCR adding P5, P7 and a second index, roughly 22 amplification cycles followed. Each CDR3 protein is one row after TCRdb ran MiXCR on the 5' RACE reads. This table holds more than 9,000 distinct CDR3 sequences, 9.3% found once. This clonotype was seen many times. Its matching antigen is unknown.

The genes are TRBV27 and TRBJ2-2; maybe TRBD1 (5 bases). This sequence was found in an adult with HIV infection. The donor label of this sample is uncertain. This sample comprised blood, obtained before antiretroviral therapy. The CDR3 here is CASGPPNRPELFF. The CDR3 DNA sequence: TGTGCCAGCGGCCCACCAAACAGGCCGGAGCTGTTTTTT.